This T cell receptor beta chain was obtained from a study of response to subunit inactivated influenza vaccine. General study points: After each seasonal influenza vaccination, few new T cells are recruited, the authors suggested.

Each CDR3 protein gets one entry after TCRdb re-called the RT-PCR reads with MiXCR. This table has over 750,000 distinct CDR3 sequences, less than 25% appearing once. This clonotype was counted a few times. Its antigen is still unknown. Losses at the gene ends were 0 bases for V and 4 bases for J; bases not matched to a gene: 6. This CDR3 is built from 16 residues. Looked up from germline, CDR1 is DFQATT and CDR2 is SNEGSKA (reference sequence). The source was PBMCs from blood, collected around 5 days after vaccination. The chain recombines TRBV20-1 with TRBJ2-1, with TRBD2 matching over 10 bases. This clonotype originated in a man aged 50 to 60 who received an inactivated influenza vaccine. CDR3 sequence reads: CSARDRLAGGYNEQFF. CDR3 coding DNA: TGCAGTGCTAGAGATCGCTTAGCGGGAGGTTACAATGAGCAGTTCTTC.